Here is one T cell receptor (beta chain) with its context. This sample was taken from a study of blood T cell repertoires in COVID-19. Study details: Sites across the United States, Italy and Spain contributed samples from acute and convalescent COVID-19. PBMCs, B-cell-depleted T cells, or T cells provided the cDNA or gDNA that made up the material.

Everyone who took part was about 18 to 90 years old, and they came from about 23 US areas. Some clones are missing from TCRdb's copy, which holds only in-frame ones; the method was immunoSEQ multiplex PCR. Of about 330,000 clones detected, approximately 92% appear once; the ten largest clones hold around a sixth. V shed 1 base and J 4 bases; nucleotides not matched to a gene: 7. This CDR3 has 16 residues. Germline V gene data show CDR1 as LNHDA and CDR2 as SQIVND (reference sequence). The clonotype was recovered from a woman in her twenties or thirties who had recovered from COVID-19. The chain employs TRBV19 and TRBJ1-5, with TRBD1 matching 7 bases. Sequenced input: PBMCs or T cells enriched from blood (not recorded which). The CDR3 is CASSIARDRPNQPQHF. DNA of the CDR3: TGTGCCAGTAGTATAGCCCGGGACAGACCTAATCAGCCCCAGCATTTT. Using reference TRBV19 and TRBJ1-5 for the parts outside the CDR3, the full variable domain is DGGITQSPKYLFRKEGQNVTLSCEQNLNHDAMYWYRQDPGQGLRLIYYSQIVNDFQKGDIAEGYSVSREKKESFPLTVTSAQKNPTAFYLCASSIARDRPNQPQHFGDGTRLSIL.